Each of the 29 T cell receptor beta chains below was sequenced from the same sample in a study of cytomegalovirus exposure and HLA in healthy donors. Both 60 Vbeta primers and 13 Jbeta primers went into the PCR. Clones were sequenced by immunoSEQ multiplex PCR, and TCRdb holds only the in-frame ones, with some missing. The table includes roughly 100,000 clones, approximately 80% detected once. Sequencing input: PBMCs. All receptors come from a male donor in good health and CMV-seropositive.

The chain has TRBV29-1 and TRBJ2-3, with D perhaps TRBD2 (6 bases). Germline values: CDR1 SQVTM, CDR2 ANQGSEA. There are 15 residues in the CDR3. V lost 3 bases to trimming and J lost 2 bases, with 15 bases between them. In DNA, the CDR3 is TGCAGCGTTGACGGGGGAGAGGGGCTCACAGATACGCAGTATTTT. Translation gives CSVDGGEGLTDTQYF.

This chain uses TRBV30 with TRBJ2-5; TRBD1 aligns across 7 bases. The J segment lost 5 bases and the V segment lost 0 bases, leaving 12 bases of the junction unmatched. Germline-derived CDR1 and CDR2 are GTSNPN and SVGIG (reference sequence). The CDR3 consists of 16 residues. CDR3 amino acids: CAWSVHGQGVRETQYF. The CDR3 region has the DNA TGTGCCTGGAGTGTACACGGTCAGGGGGTAAGGGAGACCCAGTACTTC.

The V call is TRBV29-1, the J call TRBJ2-3; weak D call: TRBD1 (6 bases). The CDR3 is 15 amino acids. Germline CDR1 reads SQVTM; CDR2 reads ANQGSEA. The V end was cut by 4 bases, the J end by 2 bases, with 16 bases between. This CDR3 reads CSVVLQGNPTDTQYF. The CDR3 bases are TGCAGCGTTGTTTTGCAGGGGAATCCCACAGATACGCAGTATTTT.

The chain employs TRBV9 and TRBJ2-2; 10 bases map to TRBD1. This CDR3 has 17 residues. With V trimmed by 0 bases and J by 2 bases, 4 bases remained unmatched. CDR1 is SGDLS, CDR2 YYNGEE, per germline. The CDR3 DNA follows: TGTGCCAGCAGCGTAGTGGGGACAGGGGCTAACACCGGGGAGCTGTTTTTT. Protein product: CASSVVGTGANTGELFF.

The J gene is TRBJ2-1, the V gene TRBV7-2, with 8 bases lining up with TRBD2. The length of the CDR3 is 15 residues. Germline CDR1 SGHTA, CDR2 FQGNSA. The J segment lost 8 bases and the V segment lost 8 bases, leaving 14 bases of the junction unmatched. The CDR3 region is CASGGGRAGVDEQFF. For the CDR3, the DNA is TGTGCCAGCGGGGGGGGGAGAGCGGGAGTTGATGAGCAGTTCTTC.

The J gene is TRBJ2-7, the V gene TRBV28; 8 bases fit TRBD1. The CDR3 spans 14 residues. V lost 2 bases, J lost 3 bases, and 3 bases stayed unmatched. The germline V gene has CDR1 MDHEN and CDR2 SYDVKM. CDR3 nucleotides: TGTGCCAGCAGTTTAGGACAGGGTCTCTACGAGCAGTACTTC. Amino acid sequence: CASSLGQGLYEQYF.

This sequence joins TRBV7-2 and TRBJ2-3, with 9 bases matching TRBD1. Trimming took 2 bases from V and 4 from J; bases not matched to a gene: 4. CDR3 length equals 15 residues. The V gene's germline CDR1 is SGHTA and CDR2 FQGNSA. CDR3 nucleotides: TGTGCCAGCAGCTTACAGACAGGGGGACCAGATACGCAGTATTTT. This encodes CASSLQTGGPDTQYF.

This chain uses TRBV9 with TRBJ1-2, with 7 bases fitting TRBD1. V dropped 0 bases and J dropped 8; count of bases not matched to a gene: 10. Germline CDR1 is SGDLS and CDR2 is YYNGEE. The CDR3 is 15 amino acids. The DNA of the CDR3 is TGTGCCAGCAGCGTAGGATACGTAGGGGGCGCGGGCTACACCTTC. Protein product: CASSVGYVGGAGYTF. Supplemented by reference TRBV9 and TRBJ1-2, the full variable domain reads DSGVTQTPKHLITATGQRVTLRCSPRSGDLSVYWYQQSLDQGLQFLIQYYNGEERAKGNILERFSAQQFPDLHSELNLSSLELGDSALYFCASSVGYVGGAGYTFGSGTRLTVV.

In this sample, this clone turned up once. The V and J genes are TRBV11-2 and TRBJ2-7; a possible D gene is TRBD2 (6 bases). V was clipped by 4 bases and J by 6 bases, with 13 bases between them. The germline CDR1 and CDR2 sequences are SGHAT and FQNNGV. This CDR3 has 13 amino acids. CDR3 sequence (DNA): TGTGCCAGCAGCTCACGACTAGTTAGCGAGCAGTACTTC. As protein: CASSSRLVSEQYF.

This chain connects TRBV7-3 to TRBJ2-7, with 8 bases matching TRBD1. CDR1 SGHTA and CDR2 FQGTGA come from the germline V gene. V lost 2 bases and J lost 5; bases outside the gene matches: 2. This CDR3 spans 13 amino acids. The CDR3 is CASSLQGANEQYF. The CDR3 bases are TGTGCCAGCAGCTTACAGGGGGCTAACGAGCAGTACTTC.

This chain joins TRBV13 and TRBJ2-3, with D possibly matching TRBD2 (5 bases). This CDR3 has 14 amino acids. In germline, CDR1 is PRHDT, CDR2 FYEKMQ (reference sequence). Trimming took 5 bases from V and 2 from J, leaving 11 bases between them. DNA of the CDR3: TGTGCCAGCAGCCTCGGACTTCCCACAGATACGCAGTATTTT. Encoded protein: CASSLGLPTDTQYF.

The chain couples TRBV11-3 to TRBJ2-1; TRBD2 might be the D (6 bases). The CDR3 is made up of 16 amino acids. Trimming shortened V by 5 bases and J by 5 bases, and 19 bases separated the two germline ends. Looked up from germline, CDR1 is SGHNT and CDR2 is YENEEA. CDR3 nucleotide sequence: TGTGCCAGCAGCGCGCGGACTACTAATATGAACAATGAGCAGTTCTTC. Translated: CASSARTTNMNNEQFF.

Only a few counts were recorded for this clone. This chain links TRBV5-4 with TRBJ2-3; perhaps TRBD1 as D (5 bases). The CDR3 extends over 15 amino acids. The germline V gene has CDR1 SGHNT and CDR2 YYREEE (reference sequence). V was pared by 4 bases and J by 4 bases, with 16 bases between. The CDR3 DNA sequence: TGTGCCAGCAGCCTTAGGGCCAAAGGGGCAGATACGCAGTATTTT. Its protein product is CASSLRAKGADTQYF.

The V and J genes are TRBV6-5 and TRBJ2-5, with TRBD1 matching 10 bases. CDR1 is MNHEY and CDR2 is SVGAGI in the germline V gene. V was clipped by 0 bases and J by 4 bases; unmatched bases: 2. The CDR3 contains 15 residues. CDR3 nucleotides: TGTGCCAGCAGTTACTCGACAGGGGGCCCAGAGACCCAGTACTTC. Residues: CASSYSTGGPETQYF.

In this sample, this clone turned up once. The rearrangement links TRBV9 to TRBJ2-1, with 13 positions matching TRBD2. CDR1 SGDLS and CDR2 YYNGEE come from the germline V gene. The J segment lost 9 bases and the V segment lost 4 bases, leaving 4 bases of the junction unmatched. The CDR3 length is 14 residues. The CDR3 nucleotides read TGTGCCAGCAGCTTCAGGACTAGCGGGGGTGAGCAGTTCTTC. Encoded protein: CASSFRTSGGEQFF.

The V gene is TRBV28, the J gene TRBJ1-2; maybe TRBD1 (6 bases). V lost 3 bases and J 4 bases, leaving 12 bases between the germline ends. CDR3 length: 14 residues. Germline lookup yields CDR1 MDHEN and CDR2 SYDVKM. The CDR3 DNA reads TGTGCCAGCAGTTTCACAGGGCTTACCTATGGCTACACCTTC. This gives the protein CASSFTGLTYGYTF.

The V gene is TRBV7-9, the J gene TRBJ1-4; possible D gene TRBD1, 5 bases. Trimming pared 8 bases from V and 7 bases from J, leaving 11 bases between. The CDR3 is 12 residues long. Germline CDR1 is SEHNR and CDR2 is FQNEAQ (reference sequence). CDR3 amino acids: CASAGSGEKLFF. The CDR3 coding sequence is TGTGCCAGCGCAGGGTCCGGTGAAAAACTGTTTTTT.

V gene TRBV29-1 combines with J gene TRBJ2-1, with 11 bases fitting TRBD2. The CDR3 has 14 amino acids. Germline CDR1 SQVTM, CDR2 ANQGSEA. V was pared by 7 bases and J by 3 bases, with 5 bases of the junction left unmatched. The chain's CDR3 is CSASTSGNYNEQFF. In DNA form, the CDR3 reads TGCAGCGCGTCGACTAGCGGGAACTACAATGAGCAGTTCTTC.

This chain links TRBV28 with TRBJ2-2; 12 bases are shared with TRBD1. The CDR3 extends over 17 amino acids. Per germline, CDR1 MDHEN and CDR2 SYDVKM. After removal of 3 bases from V and 5 bases from J, the junction contained 7 bases not matched to a gene. This CDR3 reads CASSLWGQGARTGELFF. The CDR3 DNA reads TGTGCCAGCAGTTTGTGGGGACAGGGGGCGAGAACCGGGGAGCTGTTTTTT.

V usage is TRBV19 and J usage is TRBJ2-5; possibly TRBD2 for D (6 bases). Germline CDR1 is LNHDA and CDR2 is SQIVND (reference sequence). The CDR3 loop spans 13 amino acids. Trimming shortened V by 3 bases and J by 7 bases, and 12 bases separated the two germline ends. CDR3 nucleotides: TGTGCCAGTAGTATCGGGGGAAGCAGGACCCAGTACTTC. Translated, it gives CASSIGGSRTQYF.

This clone has only a few counts. The chain couples TRBV19 to TRBJ1-5; perhaps TRBD1 as D (5 bases). V shed 9 bases and J shed 2 bases, with 17 bases lying between them. The germline V gene has CDR1 LNHDA and CDR2 SQIVND (reference sequence). CDR3 length: 15 amino acids. The CDR3 sequence: CASQRGEVGNQPQHF. In DNA, the CDR3 is TGTGCCAGCCAGCGGGGGGAAGTGGGCAATCAGCCCCAGCATTTT.

The chain employs TRBV5-4 and TRBJ2-2; 7 nucleotides agree with TRBD2. There are 18 residues in the CDR3. The junction had 13 bases not matched to a gene; V was cut back by 4 bases and J by 1 base. The germline V gene encodes CDR1 SGHNT and CDR2 YYREEE (reference sequence). The CDR3 sequence: CASSVGLPGGMNTGELFF. CDR3 nucleotides: TGTGCCAGCAGCGTAGGACTACCGGGAGGTATGAACACCGGGGAGCTGTTTTTT.

The rearrangement links TRBV11-2 to TRBJ1-2, with D unresolved. This CDR3 has 13 residues. Trimming stripped 5 bases from V and 8 bases from J, with 15 bases between. Germline assignment: CDR1 SGHAT and CDR2 FQNNGV. CDR3 protein: CASSPAGGRGYTF. CDR3 bases: TGTGCCAGCAGCCCAGCGGGTGGTCGGGGCTACACCTTC.

The chain carries TRBV7-8 and TRBJ2-1; D is uncertain. The CDR3 is made up of 15 amino acids. Between the trimmed V and J ends, which lost 2 bases and 6 bases, there was a span of 14 bases. Germline V lookup: CDR1 SGHVS, CDR2 FQNEAQ. The CDR3 DNA follows: TGTGCCAGCAGCTTACTCAGTTCCGTTGGCAATGAGCAGTTCTTC. It translates to CASSLLSSVGNEQFF.

This chain uses TRBV5-8 with TRBJ2-7; tentative D call: TRBD1 (6 bases). The V end lost 4 bases, the J end lost 3 bases, and 20 bases lay between the germline ends. This CDR3 has 16 residues. The germline gives CDR1 SGHTS, CDR2 YDEGEE. The CDR3 spells CASSDLQGPLVYEQYF. CDR3 sequence (DNA): TGTGCCAGCAGCGATCTACAGGGCCCCCTGGTCTACGAGCAGTACTTC.

This chain links TRBV4-3 with TRBJ2-1; tentative D call: TRBD1 (5 bases). Trimming took 0 bases from V and 8 from J, leaving 17 bases between them. CDR1 and CDR2 from the germline V gene are LGHNA and YSLEER. CDR3 length: 16 amino acids. DNA of the CDR3: TGCGCCAGCAGCCAAGATGAAGGGGCTAGGGAACATGAGCAGTTCTTC. Residues: CASSQDEGAREHEQFF.

This clone was detected a few times. This probably arose from a read error, given a far larger clone one base away. Additional DNA sequences in this sample encode the identical CDR3. V gene TRBV5-5 combines with J gene TRBJ1-1; 8 bases map to TRBD1. The CDR3 has 14 amino acids. V shed 4 bases and J 8 bases; nucleotides not matched to a gene: 10. Germline CDR1 and CDR2: SGHKS and YYEKEE (reference sequence). The CDR3 DNA reads TGTGCCAGCAGCCAACGGACAGGGAGAGGGGAAGCTTTCTTT. Translated: CASSQRTGRGEAFF.

The chain employs TRBV2 and TRBJ2-2, with 10 positions matching TRBD1. The CDR3 runs 14 residues. The germline gives CDR1 SNHLY, CDR2 FYNNEI. The V gene end was trimmed by 8 bases and the J gene end by 2 bases; junction bases not matched to a gene: 2. CDR3 nucleotides: TGTGCCAGCGACAGGGGGCGAAACACCGGGGAGCTGTTTTTT. It yields the protein CASDRGRNTGELFF.

J is TRBJ2-6 and V is TRBV4-2; 7 bases are shared with TRBD1. The CDR3 spans 16 residues. Looked up from germline, CDR1 is LGHNA and CDR2 is YNFKEQ. With V trimmed by 5 bases and J by 6 bases, 10 bases remained unmatched. CDR3 sequence reads: CASSERQGMEANVLTF. For the CDR3, the DNA is TGTGCCAGCAGCGAGAGACAGGGAATGGAGGCCAACGTCCTGACTTTC.